Below are 18 T cell receptor beta chains sequenced from a single sample in a study of cytomegalovirus exposure and HLA in healthy donors. PCR involved 60 Vbeta and 13 Jbeta primers. Only in-frame clones appear in the TCRdb table, and some are missing; sequencing was by immunoSEQ multiplex PCR. The data hold around 140,000 clones, with approximately 71% observed a single time. The sequenced sample consisted of PBMCs. These receptors were taken from a woman aged 55-69 years in good health and CMV-seronegative.

The rearrangement joins TRBV18 to TRBJ2-5; 9 positions agree with TRBD2. CDR3 length: 15 amino acids. V lost 3 bases, J lost 2 bases, and 4 bases stayed unmatched. Per germline, CDR1 KGHSH and CDR2 LQKENI. The CDR3 reads CASSPRLADQETQYF. The CDR3 DNA reads as TGTGCCAGCTCACCTCGACTAGCGGATCAAGAGACCCAGTACTTC.

The chain links TRBV5-4 to TRBJ2-1; 11 bases agree with TRBD2. Trimming removed 2 bases from V and 9 bases from J; junction bases left unmatched: 10. CDR3 length equals 16 residues. In germline, CDR1 is SGHNT, CDR2 YYREEE (reference sequence). For the CDR3, the DNA is TGTGCCAGCAGCTTCCCCGGGACTAGCGGTGATGGTGAGCAGTTCTTC. Its translation: CASSFPGTSGDGEQFF.

For this clone: At one end, the junction sequence differs from germline, possibly due to a read error. This chain uses TRBV27 with TRBJ2-7; possibly TRBD1 for D (5 bases). Germline-derived CDR1 and CDR2 are MNHEY and SMNVEV (reference sequence). CDR3 length: 15 residues. CDR3 nucleotide sequence: TGTGCCAGGTGGACACGAGGTTTTCGTAGCTACGAGCGGTACTTC. As protein: CARWTRGFRSYERYF.

This chain connects TRBV4-1 to TRBJ1-1, with D possibly being TRBD1 (5 bases). Trimming stripped 1 base from V and 5 bases from J, with 14 bases between. CDR3 size: 15 residues. Looked up from germline, CDR1 is MGHRA and CDR2 is YSYEKL. CDR3 bases: TGCGCCAGCAGCCAAGGTCAGGGAGGAGGGACTGAAGCTTTCTTT. Protein sequence: CASSQGQGGGTEAFF.

The CDR3 nucleotides are TGTGCCAGCAGCTTGGCTACGGTAAACTATGGCTACACCTTC. Amino acid sequence: CASSLATVNYGYTF. The chain has TRBV5-8 and TRBJ1-2, with D hard to call. From germline, CDR1 is SGHTS and CDR2 YDEGEE. The CDR3 runs 14 residues. V was trimmed by 0 bases and J by 2 bases, leaving 8 bases between them.

This clone was seen only a few times. Other DNA sequences in the same sample also yield this CDR3. CDR3 nucleotides: TGTGCCAGCTCACCTCCGGGACAACGCTACGAGCAGTACTTC. Amino acids: CASSPPGQRYEQYF. The rearrangement joins TRBV18 to TRBJ2-7; a weak D match, TRBD1 (6 bases). Per the germline V gene, CDR1 is KGHSH and CDR2 is LQKENI. This CDR3 is 14 amino acids long. Between the trimmed V and J ends, which lost 3 bases and 3 bases, there was a span of 12 bases.

This rearrangement joins TRBV30 to TRBJ1-1, with unresolved D. Germline V gene data show CDR1 as GTSNPN and CDR2 as SVGIG (reference sequence). This CDR3 spans 13 amino acids. The V end lost 1 base, the J end lost 0 bases, and 6 bases lay between the germline ends. The CDR3 sequence is CAWSEQMNTEAFF. The CDR3 bases are TGTGCCTGGAGTGAACAGATGAACACTGAAGCTTTCTTT.

The rearrangement uses TRBV25-1 and TRBJ1-5; D is unresolved. V lost 4 bases, J lost 2 bases, and 12 bases lay in between. Germline V gene data show CDR1 as MGHDK and CDR2 as SYGVNS. The CDR3 consists of 15 residues. The CDR3 DNA reads TGTGCCAGCAGTGGCGAAGCTAAAGGCAATCAGCCCCAGCATTTT. This encodes CASSGEAKGNQPQHF.

The CDR3 DNA sequence: TGTGCCAGCAGCCGACAGGGAGCTAATGAAAAACTGTTTTTT. Protein: CASSRQGANEKLFF. The chain uses TRBV4-2 and TRBJ1-4; 7 bases map to TRBD1. The CDR3 totals 14 residues. Looked up from germline, CDR1 is LGHNA and CDR2 is YNFKEQ. V was pared by 4 bases and J by 3 bases, with 2 bases of the junction left unmatched.

V gene TRBV5-1 combines with J gene TRBJ2-4; 9 nucleotides align to TRBD1. This CDR3 spans 18 amino acids. V lost 4 bases, J lost 0 bases, and 11 bases stayed unmatched. In germline, CDR1 is SGHRS, CDR2 YFSETQ. The CDR3 region is CASSRQEQGALAKNIQYF. For the CDR3, the DNA is TGCGCCAGCAGCAGACAAGAACAGGGGGCACTAGCCAAAAACATTCAGTACTTC.

CDR3 region: CASSPRQLREKLFF. As DNA, the CDR3 is TGTGCCAGCAGTCCGCGACAGTTACGAGAAAAACTGTTTTTT. The gene calls are TRBV28 and TRBJ1-4, with D perhaps TRBD1 (5 bases). In germline, CDR1 is MDHEN, CDR2 SYDVKM. This CDR3 comprises 14 residues. V was shortened by 5 bases and J by 8 bases, with 15 bases between the two germline ends.

This clone was found a few times. The CDR3 sequence: CASRTLSSSYEQYF. The CDR3 DNA reads as TGTGCCAGCAGAACCCTCTCCAGTTCCTACGAGCAGTACTTC. The chain links TRBV28 to TRBJ2-7; D gene unclear. CDR1 and CDR2 (germline): MDHEN, SYDVKM. The CDR3 extends over 14 amino acids. V was clipped by 6 bases and J by 1 base, with 13 bases between them.

The chain has TRBV6-5 and TRBJ2-1; 7 bases fit TRBD2. After removal of 0 bases from V and 7 bases from J, the junction contained 9 bases not matched to a gene. Germline-derived CDR1 and CDR2 are MNHEY and SVGAGI. The CDR3 is made up of 16 amino acids. CDR3 nucleotide sequence: TGTGCCAGCAGTTACTCGGCAGGACTCGGGGGGAATGAGCAGTTCTTC. Residues: CASSYSAGLGGNEQFF.

The chain recombines TRBV9 with TRBJ2-3; D unclear. Trimming took off 0 bases at V and 7 bases at J, with 12 bases between the two ends. This CDR3 has 14 residues. The germline CDR1 and CDR2 sequences are SGDLS and YYNGEE. CDR3 coding DNA: TGTGCCAGCAGCGTAGGCCCGCAGAGGAATACGCAGTATTTT. This gives the protein CASSVGPQRNTQYF.

The table lists this clone with a few counts. V and J are TRBV30 and TRBJ1-3; D not resolved. V gave up 0 bases and J gave up 0 bases, with 6 bases separating them. Germline CDR1 reads GTSNPN; CDR2 reads SVGIG (reference sequence). CDR3 length: 14 residues. This CDR3 is CAWSVQLSGNTIYF. The CDR3 DNA sequence: TGTGCCTGGAGTGTACAGCTCTCTGGAAACACCATATATTTT.

The V gene is TRBV5-8, the J gene TRBJ2-2; maybe TRBD2 (6 bases). Germline CDR1 reads SGHTS; CDR2 reads YDEGEE. CDR3 length equals 14 residues. The V end lost 4 bases, the J end lost 0 bases, and 7 bases lay between the germline ends. For the CDR3, the DNA is TGTGCCAGCAGCGGCGGGACGAACACCGGGGAGCTGTTTTTT. Its translation is CASSGGTNTGELFF.

The V and J genes are TRBV6-1 and TRBJ2-3; D possibly corresponds to TRBD2 (5 bases). The V gene's germline CDR1 is MNHNS and CDR2 SASEGT. CDR3 length: 15 residues. V lost 2 bases, J lost 6 bases, and 15 bases lay in between. The CDR3 region is CASSEIVRGRDTQYF. The CDR3 DNA reads as TGTGCCAGCAGTGAAATCGTCCGGGGAAGGGATACGCAGTATTTT.

The rearrangement links TRBV5-1 to TRBJ1-1, with D maybe TRBD1 (6 bases). Trimming cost V 5 bases and J 7 bases, with 18 bases left between them. The germline gives CDR1 SGHRS, CDR2 YFSETQ. This CDR3 contains 14 residues. The CDR3, as DNA: TGCGCCAGCAGTTTTGTGGGGGCTGGGGGTGAAGCTTTCTTT. Translated, it gives CASSFVGAGGEAFF.